Each of the 18 T cell receptor beta chains below was sequenced from the same sample in a study of shared clonotypes between healthy human individuals (dated by TCRdb to about 2020). Library generation was performed with the immunoSEQ multiplex PCR assay. TCRdb limited this immuneACCESS table to in-frame rearrangements with V and J called. A share of clones is missing; checked studies link under half to unresolved V genes, and the rest is unexplained. The table for this sample lists around 990,000 clones; approximately 80% of them were counted only once. Of the sample, roughly 0.83% falls within the top ten clones. The specimen was memory CD4+ T cells from PBMCs. According to the study, the label for this sample's cell subset or site signals: CD45RA-negative fraction. All receptors derive from a man between 18 and 35 years old in good health. Some clones in this sample may be carry-over from other donors' samples.

The chain joins TRBV27 to TRBJ2-2; possible D gene TRBD2, 6 bases. Deletions cut 5 bases from V and 7 bases from J, with 11 bases between. Germline CDR1 MNHEY, CDR2 SMNVEV (reference sequence). The CDR3 spans 13 residues. CDR3 coding DNA: TGTGCCAGCAGTACTACCGGGGGCGGGGAGCTGTTTTTT. Translating it yields CASSTTGGGELFF.

This rearrangement joins TRBV5-1 to TRBJ2-3, with 7 bases fitting TRBD2. V was clipped by 4 bases and J by 2 bases; unmatched bases: 13. The CDR3 has 17 residues. Germline loops: CDR1 SGHRS, CDR2 YFSETQ. The CDR3 loop is CASSPPYGGSFTDTQYF. CDR3 coding DNA: TGCGCCAGCAGCCCCCCTTATGGCGGGAGCTTCACAGATACGCAGTATTTT.

The V and J genes are TRBV27 and TRBJ1-2; D might be TRBD1 (5 bases). The V gene lost 6 bases and the J gene lost 4 bases, with 18 bases spanning the gap. Germline V gives CDR1 MNHEY, CDR2 SMNVEV (reference sequence). This CDR3 has 15 residues. The CDR3 loop is CASSPNTLGGYGYTF. CDR3 DNA sequence: TGTGCCAGCAGCCCAAATACCCTCGGGGGCTATGGCTACACCTTC.

The chain carries TRBV7-2 and TRBJ2-1; D is unclear. Germline CDR1 SGHTA, CDR2 FQGNSA. The length of the CDR3 is 12 residues. The V end lost 0 bases, the J end lost 14 bases, and 11 bases lay between the germline ends. The CDR3 loop reads CASSLATFTKFF. The CDR3 bases are TGTGCCAGCAGCTTAGCGACTTTCACTAAGTTCTTC.

J is TRBJ2-4 and V is TRBV19, with 10 nucleotides matching TRBD1. Trimming removed 3 bases from V and 6 bases from J; junction bases left unmatched: 8. CDR1 is LNHDA, CDR2 SQIVND, per germline (reference sequence). The CDR3 has 16 amino acids. CDR3 nucleotides: TGTGCCAGTAGTATCCCGGGACAGGGGTTCGGAAACATTCAGTACTTC. Its protein product is CASSIPGQGFGNIQYF.

This chain joins TRBV2 and TRBJ1-1; TRBD1 agrees at 7 bases. The V and J ends lost 5 bases and 2 bases, in that order; junction bases with no gene match: 11. The CDR3 covers 16 residues. Germline V gives CDR1 SNHLY, CDR2 FYNNEI. In DNA form, the CDR3 reads TGTGCCAGCAGTTCACGCCCGACAGGGCCCAACACTGAAGCTTTCTTT. This gives the protein CASSSRPTGPNTEAFF.

The chain recombines TRBV2 with TRBJ1-2; 9 nucleotides agree with TRBD1. The CDR3 covers 13 residues. The germline V gene has CDR1 SNHLY and CDR2 FYNNEI. V was clipped by 7 bases and J by 10 bases; unmatched bases: 10. CDR3 region: CASTAGQGVDYTF. The CDR3 region has the DNA TGTGCCAGCACCGCGGGACAGGGAGTTGACTACACCTTC.

J is TRBJ2-5 and V is TRBV5-6, with TRBD1 identical over 9 bases. V shed 4 bases and J 5 bases; nucleotides not matched to a gene: 6. The CDR3 is 14 residues long. The germline V gene has CDR1 SGHDT and CDR2 YYEEEE. The CDR3 region is CASSPGQGRETQYF. The CDR3 DNA reads as TGTGCCAGCAGCCCGGGACAGGGAAGGGAGACCCAGTACTTC.

This clone was counted a few times. This sample includes further DNA sequences coding for the same CDR3. The chain combines TRBV4-1 with TRBJ2-2, with 14 bases aligning to TRBD2. Trimming cost V 1 base and J 5 bases; bases outside gene matches: 6. Germline V gene lookup returns CDR1 MGHRA and CDR2 YSYEKL. This CDR3 has 18 amino acids. DNA for the CDR3: TGCGCCAGCAGCCAAGGGGGACTAGCGGGAGTGGGTACCGGGGAGCTGTTTTTT. It yields the protein CASSQGGLAGVGTGELFF.

Turning to this clone: The sample carries other DNA sequences with the same CDR3. The chain links TRBV19 to TRBJ2-7, with 11 bases identical to TRBD2. The germline V gene encodes CDR1 LNHDA and CDR2 SQIVND (reference sequence). Unmatched junction bases numbered 1, after V lost 3 bases and J lost 0 bases. CDR3 length: 15 residues. The CDR3 is CASSIGLAGSYEQYF. As DNA, the CDR3 is TGTGCCAGTAGTATTGGACTAGCGGGCTCCTACGAGCAGTACTTC.

The rearrangement links TRBV28 to TRBJ1-2, with D perhaps matching TRBD1 (5 bases). The CDR3 loop spans 15 amino acids. Germline assignment: CDR1 MDHEN and CDR2 SYDVKM. The germline V and J ends were trimmed by 2 bases and 8 bases, with 18 bases remaining between them. Here the CDR3 DNA reads TGTGCCAGCAGTTTAAACTACTGGGGCGCGTGGGGCTACACCTTC. Protein sequence: CASSLNYWGAWGYTF.

As for this clone: A much more abundant neighbour one base away suggests this may be a read error. The same CDR3 is also encoded by other DNA sequences in this sample. This rearrangement joins TRBV2 to TRBJ1-5, with a possible D match to TRBD1 (5 bases). The V gene lost 6 bases and the J gene lost 0 bases, with 6 bases spanning the gap. Per germline, CDR1 SNHLY and CDR2 FYNNEI. The CDR3 contains 13 residues. The CDR3 protein is CASRTDSNQPQHF. The CDR3 bases are TGTGCCAGCAGGACAGATAGCAATCAGCCCCAGCATTTT.

This chain joins TRBV7-8 and TRBJ1-1; D gene unclear. The CDR3 has 16 amino acids. Germline assignment: CDR1 SGHVS and CDR2 FQNEAQ. Trimming took 0 bases from V and 1 from J, leaving 12 bases between them. The chain's CDR3 is CASSLARAAGNTEAFF. CDR3 in DNA: TGTGCCAGCAGCTTAGCGCGAGCAGCGGGGAACACTGAAGCTTTCTTT.

The V gene is TRBV6-1, the J gene TRBJ1-2, with D unclear. The germline V and J ends were trimmed by 6 bases and 5 bases, with 13 bases remaining between them. The CDR3 length is 13 residues. Per germline, CDR1 MNHNS and CDR2 SASEGT. CDR3 bases: TGTGCCAGCAGACTTGGCAGTACTTATGGCTACACCTTC. Its translation is CASRLGSTYGYTF.

The genes are TRBV5-1 and TRBJ1-2; TRBD1 is a possible D gene (5 bases). Germline V gene lookup returns CDR1 SGHRS and CDR2 YFSETQ. The CDR3 is made up of 14 amino acids. Trimming removed 0 bases from V and 3 bases from J, with 9 bases in between. The CDR3 is CASSLVSGYYGYTF. The CDR3 nucleotides read TGCGCCAGCAGCTTGGTGTCAGGGTACTATGGCTACACCTTC. The full variable domain, in which reference TRBV5-1 and TRBJ1-2 provide the parts outside the CDR3, is KAGVTQTPRYLIKTRGQQVTLSCSPISGHRSVSWYQQTPGQGLQFLFEYFSETQRNKGNFPGRFSGRQFSNSRSEMNVSTLELGDSALYLCASSLVSGYYGYTFGSGTRLTVV.

This chain links TRBV5-6 with TRBJ2-7; 10 nucleotides align to TRBD1. Germline V gene data show CDR1 as SGHDT and CDR2 as YYEEEE. V was clipped by 6 bases and J by 4 bases; unmatched bases: 16. The CDR3 contains 17 residues. The CDR3 coding sequence is TGTGCCAGCACCCACCTCTCAACCGGGACAGGGGTTTACGAGCAGTACTTC. Translated: CASTHLSTGTGVYEQYF.

This chain uses TRBV14 with TRBJ2-1; a possible D gene is TRBD2 (5 bases). V lost 0 bases to trimming and J lost 14 bases, with 11 bases between them. Germline V CDR1 and CDR2: SGHDN, FVKESK. The CDR3 covers 12 residues. CDR3 bases: TGTGCCAGCAGCCAAGATACACGGGGAAAGTTCTTC. Amino acids: CASSQDTRGKFF.

The CDR3 is CASSPGLAGGSFSYEQYF. In DNA form, the CDR3 reads TGCGCCAGCAGCCCTGGACTAGCGGGAGGCTCCTTCTCCTACGAGCAGTACTTC. This sequence joins TRBV5-1 and TRBJ2-7; 14 bases agree with TRBD2. The germline gives CDR1 SGHRS, CDR2 YFSETQ. Losses at the gene ends were 4 bases for V and 0 bases for J; bases not matched to a gene: 9. The CDR3 extends over 18 amino acids.